This TCR beta chain was observed in a study of PD-1 blockade in classical Hodgkin lymphoma. Regarding the study as a whole: Whereas CD4+ TCR diversity had risen significantly by C4D1, CD8+ TCR diversity had not. The study found complete responders had baseline diversity similar to newly diagnosed patients. Later analyses included only patients treated at least 1 year post-ASCT.

Using immunoSEQ multiplex PCR, the repertoire was profiled, and TCRdb retains in-frame clones only, with some absent. This sample has 25,000 to 30,000 clones, with over 60% found just once. V was trimmed by 1 base and J by 6 bases, leaving 8 bases between them. Germline V lookup: CDR1 SEHNR, CDR2 FQNEAQ (reference sequence). The CDR3 runs to 13 residues. All trial patients relapsed after autologous stem cell transplantation. Thawed PBMCs yielded CD4+ T cells through magnetic negative selection. As regards this clone: Its antigen is not known.

The J gene is TRBJ2-3, the V gene TRBV7-9; D not resolved. This receptor was obtained from a human donor with classical Hodgkin lymphoma. Sequences were derived from CD4+ T cells from blood, sampled at baseline. The CDR3 is CASSLDPPDTQYF. The CDR3 DNA reads as TGTGCCAGCAGCTTAGACCCGCCCGATACGCAGTATTTT.